This TCR beta chain was obtained from a study of cytomegalovirus exposure and HLA in healthy donors. Study-level information: The study placed around 80% of its approximately 430 genotyped donors in the Caucasian-associated ancestry cluster. The study, taken as a whole, reports: It was reported that TCR beta sequences correctly inferred the HLA-A and HLA-B alleles for most subjects.

This clone was counted once. Its matching antigen is unknown. PCR was performed using 60 Vbeta and 13 Jbeta primers. The protocol was immunoSEQ multiplex PCR, while the TCRdb copy is restricted to in-frame clones and leaves out a portion. The table has around 130,000 clones, about 82% seen once; the top ten hold roughly 1.2%. The sequence was collected from a boy younger than 18 in good health and CMV-seronegative. Material for sequencing was PBMCs.

CDR3: CASSNPPGSGSSYEQYF. The CDR3 DNA reads as TGTGCCAGTAGTAACCCCCCGGGTAGCGGGAGCTCCTACGAGCAGTACTTC. V and J are TRBV19 and TRBJ2-7; 9 nucleotides agree with TRBD2. V gave up 4 bases and J gave up 0 bases; unmatched junction bases: 10. This CDR3 spans 17 amino acids. Germline V gene lookup returns CDR1 LNHDA and CDR2 SQIVND (reference sequence). Based on the CDR3 plus reference TRBV19 and TRBJ2-7, the full variable domain is DGGITQSPKYLFRKEGQNVTLSCEQNLNHDAMYWYRQDPGQGLRLIYYSQIVNDFQKGDIAEGYSVSREKKESFPLTVTSAQKNPTAFYLCASSNPPGSGSSYEQYFGPGTRLTVT.